A selection of T cell receptor beta chains follows, all from one sample in a study of shared T cell receptors in the human thymus. Produced via immunoSEQ multiplex PCR; TCRdb's table is partial and in-frame only. Among hundreds of thousands of clones listed, around 87% were seen once. These data were likewise used in another study, on human thymus T cells.

The sequencing sample was made of thymocytes. The receptors derive from a boy under three years old with a congenital heart defect. The CDR3 runs from the conserved cysteine through the conserved F or W. The D gene is left open where the match is weak.

d_gene | v_gene | CDR3aa
TRBD1 | TRBV27 | CASSLRTGPTSDTDTQYF
. | TRBV27 | CASKGGRASETQYF
TRBD1 | TRBV27 | CANLPITGGTDGYTF
. | TRBV28 | CASRRSQETQYF
. | TRBV28 | CASSLSLYEQFF
. | TRBV15 | CATSRHQSLWGRQGEAFF
. | TRBV7-2 | CASSPQGGWGYDEKLFF
TRBD1 | TRBV5-6 | CASTKGQAHLEAFF
. | TRBV12-5 | CASGPRGEQYF
TRBD1 | TRBV28 | CASSYRRGGNNEKLFF
. | TRBV5-1 | CASSSPLASEGLNEQFF
TRBD1 | TRBV28 | CASIHRGGQDVFHGQPQHF
TRBD2 | TRBV5-1 | CASSSPGGAGTDTQYF
TRBD1 | TRBV28 | CASSPGGQGQGTQYF
. | TRBV5-1 | CASSLGHPILMNTEAFF
TRBD1 | TRBV6-6 | CASSYGGQTSYGYTF
TRBD1 | TRBV5-8 | CASRLEQNVATGQPYEQYF
. | TRBV7-2 | CASSLVGGAPNEQFF
TRBD1 | TRBV18 | CASSPTGEGGYTF
TRBD1 | TRBV2 | CASSEYRMTGKGYEQYF
TRBD1 | TRBV6-1 | CASIKGQGLNYGYTF
. | TRBV5-4 | CASSPAGRDEAFF
TRBD1 | TRBV6-5 | CASSQGEVYYEQYF
. | TRBV7-9 | CASSPSAGPPQNYGYTF
. | TRBV7-9 | CASSLAQGNEKLFF
TRBD2 | TRBV7-9 | CASSLGGLPSNEQFF
TRBD1 | TRBV19 | CASSNRDRVTNYGYTF
TRBD2 | TRBV20-1 | CSAGWTSGLYF
. | TRBV30 | CAWSVTLAGETQYF
TRBD2 | TRBV5-4 | CASSGTSGRDYEQYF
. | TRBV28 | CASSGDTGELFF
TRBD2 | TRBV28 | CASSFLREGRYAKNIQYF
TRBD1 | TRBV28 | CASSRQGAEKLFF
. | TRBV5-6 | CASSFVQGYGHEQYF
. | TRBV4-3 | CASSQGTGRDYGYTF
TRBD2 | TRBV28 | CASSLFGGRPREGGYEQYF
. | TRBV7-2 | CASSHSGGESYEQYF
TRBD2 | TRBV7-9 | CASSLAGGSETQYF
TRBD2 | TRBV18 | CASSPFSSAGEAYEQYF
. | TRBV5-1 | CASSFDRNYGYTF
. | TRBV10-3 | CAIREAPNYGYTF
. | TRBV2 | CASSEIQGSPRGEQFF
. | TRBV27 | CASSFQSGPDNEQFF
TRBD2 | TRBV14 | CASSQVFGGDTDTQYF
. | TRBV14 | CASSQRSWTKGYEQYF
. | TRBV27 | CASSLARMGGPYEQYF
TRBD1 | TRBV5-1 | CASSPDPGQGTPYEQYF
TRBD2 | TRBV4-1 | CASSQWQGGGSSYEQYF
TRBD2 | TRBV9 | CASSVGHPVGGTSYEQYF
TRBD1 | TRBV27 | CASSSLHRQGREKLFF
. | TRBV5-4 | CASSFPDGRPEETQYF
. | TRBV7-7 | CASSPTPDSTRNEQFF
TRBD1 | TRBV9 | CASSYTPARQGKETQYF
. | TRBV13 | CASSRRGKGPGDVGGFRAKNIQYF
. | TRBV10-3 | CAISGGHQGSTEAFF